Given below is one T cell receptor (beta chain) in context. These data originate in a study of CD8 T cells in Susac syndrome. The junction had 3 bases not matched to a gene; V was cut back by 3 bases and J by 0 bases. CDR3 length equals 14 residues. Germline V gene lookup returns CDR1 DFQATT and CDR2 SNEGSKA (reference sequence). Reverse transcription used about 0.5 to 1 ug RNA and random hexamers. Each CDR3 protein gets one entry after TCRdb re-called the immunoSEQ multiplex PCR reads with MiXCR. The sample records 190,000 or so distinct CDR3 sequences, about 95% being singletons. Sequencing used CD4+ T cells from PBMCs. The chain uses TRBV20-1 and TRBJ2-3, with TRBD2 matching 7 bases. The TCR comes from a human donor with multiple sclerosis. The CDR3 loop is CSASVRGSTDTQYF. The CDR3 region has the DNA TGCAGTGCTAGTGTGCGGGGGAGCACAGATACGCAGTATTTT.